This T cell receptor (beta chain) was captured by sequencing in a study of blood T cell repertoires in COVID-19 (dated by TCRdb to 2018 to 2021). For context, the study as a whole: Samples covering the acute and convalescent phases of COVID-19 were provided by collaborators in the United States, Italy and Spain. Deeply sampled blood TCRbeta repertoires from subjects exposed to, actively infected with, or recovered from COVID-19 were included in the dataset. Sample metadata almost always included a de-identified subject ID, COVID-19 status, age in years and sex. The material from the prospective study consisted of cDNA or gDNA derived from T cells, B-cell-depleted T cells, or PBMCs. The repertoires were released in a freely available public database meant as a resource for research on the immune response to SARS-CoV-2. The samples were drawn from the first 160 participants of the ongoing ImmuneRACE study and from over 950 subjects provided by 6 global collaborators. Where HLA class I and class II types were available, the types were taken from metadata supplied by the sample provider, not from assay-based typing. Broader findings and caveats from the paper: The quantity of clinical and demographic metadata differed by source and by participant and was supplied without curation.

A remark on this clone: Which antigen it targets is not known. The input lacks base qualities; no much larger clone sits a single base away.

TCRbeta CDR3 regions were amplified from genomic DNA using the immunoSEQ Assay, a bias-controlled multiplex PCR. In the authors' own workflow: The number of nucleated cells in each sample was estimated by amplification of reference gene primers within the assay. Sequence reads were collapsed and filtered to measure the absolute abundance of every unique TCRbeta CDR3 rearrangement. For each sample, productive Simpson clonality was calculated by taking the square root of Simpson's diversity index across productive rearrangements. TCRdb stores this immuneACCESS table with in-frame sequences only. Part of the clones is absent; in the studies checked, under half of the shortfall reflects unresolved V genes, and no reason is known for the rest. V and J calls and clone size are as listed in that table; D and trimming were resolved from the DNA. The sample has a few hundred thousand clones on record, approximately 90% of them singletons. Of the sample, less than 1.5% falls within the top ten clones.

Enrolling through a virtual design, the prospective study's participants ranged in age from roughly 18 to 90 years and lived across about two dozen United States geographic areas. Cohort assignment in the prospective study relied on participant-reported clinical history from a screening survey and a study questionnaire. Recovered participants in ImmuneRACE Cohort 3 were defined by two consecutive negative NP/OP PCR tests, clearance by a healthcare professional, or resolution of symptoms. In the prospective study, whole blood, serum and a nasopharyngeal or oropharyngeal swab were collected from each participant by mobile phlebotomists. Participants in the prospective study had the option to provide additional blood draws and questionnaires over a roughly two-month period. Before DNA extraction, blood samples from the prospective study were shipped at room temperature or frozen. This clonotype originated in a young man who had recovered from COVID-19. The material sequenced was PBMCs or T cells enriched from blood (not recorded which).

The CDR3 amino acid sequence is: CASSQESGALDGYTF. The nucleotide sequence reads as follows: TGTGCCAGCAGCCAAGAATCAGGGGCTTTAGATGGCTACACCTTC. The chain employs TRBV3-1 (or the pseudogene TRBV3-2) and TRBJ1-2; a tentative D call is TRBD1 (6 bases match). V is reduced by 0 bases and J by 6 bases, leaving a spacing of 14 bases between them. The germline V gene (reference sequence) provides CDR1 LGHDT and CDR2 YNNKEL. The CDR3 runs 15 amino acids, cysteine and phenylalanine included. CDR3 DNA is the only sequence kept; it has 45 bases, read in frame from the first base.